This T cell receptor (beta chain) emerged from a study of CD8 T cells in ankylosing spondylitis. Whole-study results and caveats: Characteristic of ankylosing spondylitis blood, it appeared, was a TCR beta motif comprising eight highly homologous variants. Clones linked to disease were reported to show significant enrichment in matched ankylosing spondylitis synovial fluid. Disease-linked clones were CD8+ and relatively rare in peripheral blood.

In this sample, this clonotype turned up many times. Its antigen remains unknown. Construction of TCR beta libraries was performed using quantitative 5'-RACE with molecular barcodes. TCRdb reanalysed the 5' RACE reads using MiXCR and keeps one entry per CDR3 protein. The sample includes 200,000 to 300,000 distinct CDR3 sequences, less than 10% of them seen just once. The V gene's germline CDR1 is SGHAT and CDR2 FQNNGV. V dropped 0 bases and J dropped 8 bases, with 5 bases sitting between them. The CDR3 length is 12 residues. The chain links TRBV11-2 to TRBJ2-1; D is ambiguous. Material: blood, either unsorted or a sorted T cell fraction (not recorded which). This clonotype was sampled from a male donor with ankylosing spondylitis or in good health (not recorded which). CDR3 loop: CASSLEGYEQFF. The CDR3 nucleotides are TGTGCCAGCAGCTTAGAAGGCTATGAGCAGTTCTTC.